The following is a TCR beta chain sequence with its context. These data are taken from a study of blood T cell repertoires in COVID-19. Study summary: Samples came from the United States, Italy and Spain, spanning acute and convalescent COVID-19. Sources were T cells, B-cell-depleted T cells, or PBMCs; the material itself was cDNA or gDNA.

The CDR3 is 10 amino acids. The germline gives CDR1 DFQATT, CDR2 SNEGSKA (reference sequence). V was clipped by 4 bases and J by 10 bases, with 10 bases between them. Authors' data handling: Estimation of nucleated cell counts was performed using reference gene primer amplification. Produced via immunoSEQ multiplex PCR; TCRdb's table is partial and in-frame only. That table supplies the V and J calls and clone size; D and trimming were determined from the DNA. The data hold some 180,000 clones, with around four fifths observed a single time. The V call is TRBV20-1, the J call TRBJ1-1; D gene ambiguous. The sequence came from a woman of 80 years or more with acute or convalescent COVID-19. Sample: peripheral blood. The CDR3, as DNA: TGCAGTGCTACGAGGGATTTAGCTTTCTTT. The encoded protein is CSATRDLAFF.